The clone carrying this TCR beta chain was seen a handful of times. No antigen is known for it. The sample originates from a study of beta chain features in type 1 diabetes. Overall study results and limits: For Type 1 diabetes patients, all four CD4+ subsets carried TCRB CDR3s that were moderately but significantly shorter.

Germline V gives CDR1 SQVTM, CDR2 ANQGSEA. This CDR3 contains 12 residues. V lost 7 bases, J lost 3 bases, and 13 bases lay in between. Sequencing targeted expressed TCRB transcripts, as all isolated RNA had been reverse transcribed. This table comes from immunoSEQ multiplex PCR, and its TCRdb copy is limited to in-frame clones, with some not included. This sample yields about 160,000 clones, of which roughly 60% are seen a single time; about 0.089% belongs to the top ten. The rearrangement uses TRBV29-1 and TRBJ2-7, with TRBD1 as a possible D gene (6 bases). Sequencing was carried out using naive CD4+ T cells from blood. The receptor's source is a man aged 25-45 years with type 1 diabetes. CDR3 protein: CSAQQGFYEQYF. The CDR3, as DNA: TGCAGCGCTCAACAGGGCTTCTACGAGCAGTACTTC.